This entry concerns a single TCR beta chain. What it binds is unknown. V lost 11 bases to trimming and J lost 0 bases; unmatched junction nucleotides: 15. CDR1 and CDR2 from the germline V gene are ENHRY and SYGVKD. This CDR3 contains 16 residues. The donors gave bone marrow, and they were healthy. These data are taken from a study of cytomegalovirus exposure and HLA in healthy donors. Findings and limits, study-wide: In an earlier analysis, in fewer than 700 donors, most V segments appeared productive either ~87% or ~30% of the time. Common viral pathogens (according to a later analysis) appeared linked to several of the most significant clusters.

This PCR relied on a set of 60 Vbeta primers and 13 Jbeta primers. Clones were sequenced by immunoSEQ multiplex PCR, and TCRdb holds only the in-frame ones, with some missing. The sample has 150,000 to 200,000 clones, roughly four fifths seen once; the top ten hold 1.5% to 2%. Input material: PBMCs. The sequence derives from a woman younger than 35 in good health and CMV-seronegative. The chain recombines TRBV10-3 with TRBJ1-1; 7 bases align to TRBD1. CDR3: CAASLAGGPMNTEAFF. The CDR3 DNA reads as TGTGCCGCCTCTCTGGCAGGGGGTCCGATGAACACTGAAGCTTTCTTT.